Below are 23 T cell receptor beta chains sequenced from a single sample in a study of shared clonotypes between healthy human individuals. The data were produced by immunoSEQ multiplex PCR, yet TCRdb's version contains in-frame clones alone and is incomplete. The data contain some 2.4 million clones, approximately 93% of them singletons. Material: naive CD4+ T cells from PBMCs. The subset denotes: CD45RA+ positively selected. These receptors were collected from a young man in good health. Some clones in this sample may be carry-over from other donors' samples.

V usage is TRBV9 and J usage is TRBJ1-1; a possible D gene is TRBD1 (6 bases). Germline assignment: CDR1 SGDLS and CDR2 YYNGEE. V lost 4 bases to trimming and J lost 5 bases, with 12 bases between them. This CDR3 has 13 amino acids. CDR3 DNA sequence: TGTGCCAGCAGCCAGGGGACGGAGACTGAAGCTTTCTTT. It yields the protein CASSQGTETEAFF.

J is TRBJ2-6 and V is TRBV27; the D gene is possibly TRBD1 (6 bases). The CDR3 is made up of 21 amino acids. With 3 bases removed from V and 4 bases from J, the gap between germline ends came to 28 bases. The germline gives CDR1 MNHEY, CDR2 SMNVEV (reference sequence). The DNA of the CDR3 is TGTGCCAGCAGTTTCTTCAACCTCAGGGGCCGCCCCGCAGGAGGGGCCAACGTCCTGACTTTC. It encodes CASSFFNLRGRPAGGANVLTF.

The rearrangement joins TRBV5-1 to TRBJ2-1, with D hard to call. The CDR3 is made up of 15 amino acids. CDR1 and CDR2 (germline): SGHRS, YFSETQ. V dropped 9 bases and J dropped 0 bases, with 16 bases sitting between them. Here the CDR3 reads CANPAKWSSYNEQFF. The CDR3, as DNA: TGCGCCAACCCAGCTAAGTGGAGCTCCTACAATGAGCAGTTCTTC. The variable domain in full, with the rest retrieved from reference TRBV5-1 and TRBJ2-1, is KAGVTQTPRYLIKTRGQQVTLSCSPISGHRSVSWYQQTPGQGLQFLFEYFSETQRNKGNFPGRFSGRQFSNSRSEMNVSTLELGDSALYLCANPAKWSSYNEQFFGPGTRLTVL.

This clone was detected once. The chain joins TRBV9 to TRBJ2-7; 15 nucleotides agree with TRBD2. This CDR3 has 15 residues. The J segment lost 12 bases and the V segment lost 4 bases, leaving 11 bases of the junction unmatched. Germline lookup yields CDR1 SGDLS and CDR2 YYNGEE. In DNA, the CDR3 is TGTGCCAGCAGCCCCCTCGGACTAGCGGGAGGGGGGCCGTACTTC. Its protein product is CASSPLGLAGGGPYF.

The chain links TRBV4-1 to TRBJ1-5; unclear D gene. CDR1 is MGHRA, CDR2 YSYEKL, per germline. V was pared by 1 base and J by 6 bases, with 16 bases between. The CDR3 is 16 residues long. The CDR3 nucleotides are TGCGCCAGCAGCCAAGTTTCCGGCCCCCGGGGTCAGCCCCAGCATTTT. Translating it yields CASSQVSGPRGQPQHF.

The chain joins TRBV7-6 to TRBJ1-5; TRBD1 might be the D (6 bases). CDR1 is SGHVS, CDR2 FNYEAQ, per germline. V was clipped by 1 base and J by 3 bases, with 13 bases between them. CDR3 length: 16 residues. Written as DNA, the CDR3 is TGTGCCAGCAGCTTAGGGGGGGGCAGAAACAATCAGCCCCAGCATTTT. It encodes CASSLGGGRNNQPQHF. Full variable domain (rest looked up from reference TRBV7-6 and TRBJ1-5): GAGVSQSPRYKVTKRGQDVALRCDPISGHVSLYWYRQALGQGPEFLTYFNYEAQQDKSGLPNDRFSAERPEGSISTLTIQRTEQRDSAMYRCASSLGGGRNNQPQHFGDGTRLSIL.

This rearrangement joins TRBV5-1 to TRBJ2-1; unclear D gene. The CDR3 length is 16 residues. Trimming pared 0 bases from V and 1 base from J, leaving 11 bases between. CDR1 SGHRS and CDR2 YFSETQ come from the germline V gene. The CDR3 region is CASSLGWGGSYNEQFF. CDR3 bases: TGCGCCAGCAGCTTGGGTTGGGGTGGGTCCTACAATGAGCAGTTCTTC.

V and J are TRBV5-4 and TRBJ2-7; 7 nucleotides align to TRBD2. This CDR3 comprises 17 residues. Trimming cost V 4 bases and J 5 bases; bases outside gene matches: 18. In germline, CDR1 is SGHNT, CDR2 YYREEE (reference sequence). The CDR3 DNA reads TGTGCCAGCAGCACCTCCCCCGGGAGCGGGACTGCAAACGAGCAGTACTTC. It encodes CASSTSPGSGTANEQYF.

V gene TRBV7-8 combines with J gene TRBJ1-2, with D unresolved. The germline gives CDR1 SGHVS, CDR2 FQNEAQ. The CDR3 covers 13 residues. V lost 5 bases to trimming and J lost 5 bases, with 12 bases between them. The CDR3 region is CASSTPKQYGYTF. DNA for the CDR3: TGTGCCAGCAGCACCCCGAAACAATATGGCTACACCTTC.

The chain recombines TRBV9 with TRBJ2-2; 16 bases fit TRBD2. The CDR3 loop spans 17 amino acids. Germline lookup yields CDR1 SGDLS and CDR2 YYNGEE. V lost 3 bases, J lost 6 bases, and 5 bases stayed unmatched. The CDR3 here is CASSATGTSGRAGELFF. The CDR3 DNA reads TGTGCCAGCAGCGCCACCGGGACTAGCGGGAGGGCCGGGGAGCTGTTTTTT.

The CDR3 sequence: CASTSRSGEGTEAFF. The CDR3 nucleotides are TGTGCCAGCACTTCAAGGTCGGGGGAGGGCACTGAAGCTTTCTTT. The chain recombines TRBV28 with TRBJ1-1, with D maybe TRBD1 (5 bases). The germline V and J ends were trimmed by 7 bases and 4 bases, with 19 bases remaining between them. The CDR3 contains 15 residues. Germline V lookup: CDR1 MDHEN, CDR2 SYDVKM.

The chain couples TRBV20-1 to TRBJ2-7; a weak D match, TRBD2 (6 bases). This CDR3 comprises 11 residues. The germline V gene encodes CDR1 DFQATT and CDR2 SNEGSKA (reference sequence). Trimming left V 4 bases short and J 7 bases short, with 11 bases between. The CDR3 is CSATARGEQYF. CDR3 in DNA: TGCAGTGCTACTGCACGGGGGGAGCAGTACTTC.

The chain has TRBV5-5 and TRBJ1-2, with 9 bases identical to TRBD1. This CDR3 has 15 amino acids. CDR1 and CDR2 from the germline V gene are SGHKS and YYEKEE (reference sequence). The junction had 5 bases not matched to a gene; V was cut back by 0 bases and J by 5 bases. CDR3 DNA: TGTGCCAGCAGCTTGGCCTTGGACAGGGGATATGGCTACACCTTC. It yields the protein CASSLALDRGYGYTF.

This chain links TRBV7-9 with TRBJ2-4; the D gene is possibly TRBD2 (6 bases). The CDR3 length is 16 residues. In germline, CDR1 is SEHNR, CDR2 FQNEAQ (reference sequence). V was shortened by 4 bases and J by 6 bases, with 19 bases between the two germline ends. The CDR3 coding sequence is TGTGCCAGCAGCTCTTGGGCCGGGACGGGGGTAAACATTCAGTACTTC. As protein: CASSSWAGTGVNIQYF.

This chain connects TRBV2 to TRBJ1-5, with D unresolved. V shed 5 bases and J shed 5 bases, with 13 bases lying between them. This CDR3 region has 14 residues. The germline V gene has CDR1 SNHLY and CDR2 FYNNEI. The CDR3 nucleotides read TGTGCCAGCAGTCGAGGGAGTAAAGATCAGCCCCAGCATTTT. Its protein product is CASSRGSKDQPQHF.

V and J are TRBV14 and TRBJ1-2; D not resolved. The CDR3 covers 13 residues. CDR1 is SGHDN and CDR2 is FVKESK in the germline V gene. The V end lost 4 bases, the J end lost 2 bases, and 8 bases lay between the germline ends. CDR3 region: CASSPDTNYGYTF. In DNA, the CDR3 is TGTGCCAGCAGCCCTGACACAAACTATGGCTACACCTTC.

This chain uses TRBV11-2 with TRBJ2-1; the match to TRBD2 covers 7 bases. Per the germline V gene, CDR1 is SGHAT and CDR2 is FQNNGV. The CDR3 contains 18 residues. V shed 6 bases and J 0 bases; nucleotides not matched to a gene: 14. CDR3 in amino acids: CASSPWASGWSSYNEQFF. The CDR3, as DNA: TGTGCCAGCAGTCCTTGGGCTAGCGGATGGAGCTCCTACAATGAGCAGTTCTTC.

The V and J genes are TRBV7-3 and TRBJ1-3; D is ambiguous. V gave up 5 bases and J gave up 4 bases, with 9 bases separating them. The CDR3 is made up of 13 amino acids. The germline CDR1 and CDR2 sequences are SGHTA and FQGTGA. The CDR3 sequence: CASSPTTGNTIYF. The CDR3 DNA follows: TGTGCCAGCAGCCCAACGACCGGAAACACCATATATTTT.

V is TRBV10-3 and J is TRBJ1-2, with 8 bases lining up with TRBD1. This CDR3 is built from 12 residues. After removal of 6 bases from V and 7 bases from J, the junction contained 4 bases not matched to a gene. The germline V gene encodes CDR1 ENHRY and CDR2 SYGVKD. The CDR3 reads CAIRRTGSGYTF. The CDR3 DNA sequence: TGTGCCATCAGGAGGACAGGGTCTGGCTACACCTTC.

J is TRBJ2-1 and V is TRBV5-8; 11 nucleotides agree with TRBD2. The length of the CDR3 is 16 residues. Germline V lookup: CDR1 SGHTS, CDR2 YDEGEE. J gave up 9 bases and V 0 bases, and 8 bases lay outside the gene matches. CDR3 loop: CASSLGLAGGFVEQFF. DNA of the CDR3: TGTGCCAGCAGCTTGGGGCTAGCGGGAGGCTTTGTTGAGCAGTTCTTC.

V gene TRBV14 combines with J gene TRBJ2-3; TRBD2 matches 9 bases. Germline CDR1 is SGHDN and CDR2 is FVKESK. V lost 0 bases, J lost 4 bases, and 8 bases stayed unmatched. The CDR3 has 17 amino acids. The CDR3 here is CASSQERVAGAADTQYF. CDR3 coding DNA: TGTGCCAGCAGCCAAGAAAGGGTAGCGGGAGCGGCAGATACGCAGTATTTT.

The chain employs TRBV30 and TRBJ2-5; possibly TRBD2 for D (5 bases). Trimming removed 8 bases from V and 11 bases from J, with 27 bases in between. Germline assignment: CDR1 GTSNPN and CDR2 SVGIG (reference sequence). The CDR3 loop spans 14 amino acids. For the CDR3, the DNA is TGTGCCCTCCGCCGCAGCCGGACTCTAACGGAGCAGTACTTC. It yields the protein CALRRSRTLTEQYF.

V gene TRBV7-9 combines with J gene TRBJ2-3; D might be TRBD1 or TRBD2, each matching 5 bases. CDR1 and CDR2 from the germline V gene are SEHNR and FQNEAQ (reference sequence). V was pared by 3 bases and J by 6 bases, with 10 bases between. The CDR3 length is 13 residues. CDR3 region: CASSLDGGDTQYF. The CDR3 DNA follows: TGTGCCAGCAGCTTGGATGGGGGTGATACGCAGTATTTT.